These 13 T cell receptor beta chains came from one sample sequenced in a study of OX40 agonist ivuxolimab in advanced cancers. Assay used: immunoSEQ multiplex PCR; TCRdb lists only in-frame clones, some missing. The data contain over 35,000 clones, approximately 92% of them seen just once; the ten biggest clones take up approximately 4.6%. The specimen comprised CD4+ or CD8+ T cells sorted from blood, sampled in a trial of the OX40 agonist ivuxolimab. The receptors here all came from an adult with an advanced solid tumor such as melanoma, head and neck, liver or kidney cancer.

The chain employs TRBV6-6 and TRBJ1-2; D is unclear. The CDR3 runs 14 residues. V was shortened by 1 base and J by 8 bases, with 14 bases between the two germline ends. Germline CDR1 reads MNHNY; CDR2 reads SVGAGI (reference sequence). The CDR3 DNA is TGTGCCAGCAGTTACTTCACCGATGGCCTGGGCTACACCTTC. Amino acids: CASSYFTDGLGYTF.

DNA of the CDR3: TGTGCCAGCAGTAAACAGACCTACGAGCAGTACTTC. It is translated as CASSKQTYEQYF. J is TRBJ2-7 and V is TRBV28; D gene uncertain. Germline V gene lookup returns CDR1 MDHEN and CDR2 SYDVKM. The CDR3 is 12 residues long. Trimming shortened V by 5 bases and J by 2 bases, and 7 bases separated the two germline ends.

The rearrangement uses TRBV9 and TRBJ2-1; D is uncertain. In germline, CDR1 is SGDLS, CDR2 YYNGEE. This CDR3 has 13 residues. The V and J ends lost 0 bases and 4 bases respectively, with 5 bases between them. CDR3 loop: CASSVANYNEQFF. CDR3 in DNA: TGTGCCAGCAGCGTAGCCAATTACAATGAGCAGTTCTTC.

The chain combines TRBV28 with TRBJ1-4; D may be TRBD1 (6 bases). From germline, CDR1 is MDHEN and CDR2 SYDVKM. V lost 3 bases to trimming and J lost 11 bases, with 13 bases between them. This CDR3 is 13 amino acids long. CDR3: CASSFWGGEKLFF. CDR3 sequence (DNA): TGTGCCAGCAGTTTTTGGGGGGGCGAGAAACTGTTTTTT.

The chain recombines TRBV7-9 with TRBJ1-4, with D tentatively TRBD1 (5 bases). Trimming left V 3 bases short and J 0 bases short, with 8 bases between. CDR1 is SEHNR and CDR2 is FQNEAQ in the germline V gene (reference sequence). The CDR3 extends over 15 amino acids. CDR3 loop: CASSFQGSTNEKLFF. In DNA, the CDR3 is TGTGCCAGCAGCTTCCAGGGATCAACTAATGAAAAACTGTTTTTT. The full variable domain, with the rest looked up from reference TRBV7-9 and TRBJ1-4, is DTGVSQNPRHKITKRGQNVTFRCDPISEHNRLYWYRQTLGQGPEFLTYFQNEAQLEKSRLLSDRFSAERPKGSFSTLEIQRTEQGDSAMYLCASSFQGSTNEKLFFGSGTQLSVL.

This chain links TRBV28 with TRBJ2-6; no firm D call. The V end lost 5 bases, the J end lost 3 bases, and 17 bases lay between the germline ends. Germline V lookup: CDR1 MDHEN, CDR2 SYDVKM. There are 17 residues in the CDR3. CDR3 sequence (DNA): TGTGCCAGCAGTCTACCCCCCCGTAGCATTGGGGCCAACGTCCTGACTTTC. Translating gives CASSLPPRSIGANVLTF.

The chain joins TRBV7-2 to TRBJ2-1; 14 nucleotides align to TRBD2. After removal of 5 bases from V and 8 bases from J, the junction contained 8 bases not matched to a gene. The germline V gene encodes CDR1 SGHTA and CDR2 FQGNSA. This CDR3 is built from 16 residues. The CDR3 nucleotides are TGTGCCAGCAGCCCTAGACTAGCGGGAGGGGTTTATGAGCAGTTCTTC. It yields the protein CASSPRLAGGVYEQFF.

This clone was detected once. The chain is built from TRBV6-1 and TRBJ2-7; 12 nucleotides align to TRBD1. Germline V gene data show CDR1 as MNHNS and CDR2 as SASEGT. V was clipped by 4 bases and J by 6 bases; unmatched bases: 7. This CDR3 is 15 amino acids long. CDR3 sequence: CASSVLPGQGAEQYF. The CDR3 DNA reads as TGTGCCAGCAGTGTTCTCCCGGGACAGGGGGCCGAGCAGTACTTC.

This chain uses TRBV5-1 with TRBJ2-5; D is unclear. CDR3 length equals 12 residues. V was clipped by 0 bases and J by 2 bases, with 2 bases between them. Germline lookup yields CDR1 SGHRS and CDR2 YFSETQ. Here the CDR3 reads CASSLAQETQYF. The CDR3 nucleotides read TGCGCCAGCAGCTTGGCGCAAGAGACCCAGTACTTC.

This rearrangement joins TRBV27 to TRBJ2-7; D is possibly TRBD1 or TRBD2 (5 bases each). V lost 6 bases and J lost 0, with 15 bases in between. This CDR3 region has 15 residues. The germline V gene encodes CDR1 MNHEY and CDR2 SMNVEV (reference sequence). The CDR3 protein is CASSRDGLFSYEQYF. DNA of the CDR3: TGTGCCAGCAGCCGGGACGGTCTCTTCTCCTACGAGCAGTACTTC.

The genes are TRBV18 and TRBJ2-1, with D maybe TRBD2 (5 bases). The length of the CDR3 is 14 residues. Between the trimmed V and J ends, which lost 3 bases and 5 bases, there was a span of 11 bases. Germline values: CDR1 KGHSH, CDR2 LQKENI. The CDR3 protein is CASSPTTGDNEQFF. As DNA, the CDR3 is TGTGCCAGCTCACCTACCACCGGGGACAATGAGCAGTTCTTC.

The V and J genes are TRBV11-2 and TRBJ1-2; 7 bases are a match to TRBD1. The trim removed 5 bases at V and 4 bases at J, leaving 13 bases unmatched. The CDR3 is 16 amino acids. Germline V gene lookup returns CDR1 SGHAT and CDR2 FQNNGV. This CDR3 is CASSPHLRQGGYGYTF. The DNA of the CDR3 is TGTGCCAGCAGCCCACACCTCCGCCAGGGGGGCTATGGCTACACCTTC.

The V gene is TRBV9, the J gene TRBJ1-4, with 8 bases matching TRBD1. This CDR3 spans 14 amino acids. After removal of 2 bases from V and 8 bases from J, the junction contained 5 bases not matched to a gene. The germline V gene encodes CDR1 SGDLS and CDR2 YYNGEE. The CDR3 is CASSVGQGLEKLFF. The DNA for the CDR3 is TGTGCCAGCAGCGTCGGACAGGGATTGGAAAAACTGTTTTTT.